A single sample is the source of the 32 T cell receptor beta chains below, sequenced in a study of T cell changes during pregnancy in multiple sclerosis. Some clones are missing from TCRdb's copy, which holds only in-frame ones; the method was immunoSEQ multiplex PCR. The sample records 55,000 to 65,000 clones, roughly 93% being singletons. The source was CD8+ T cells from peripheral blood mononuclear cells, collected in the third trimester of pregnancy. The receptors come from a female donor with multiple sclerosis, enrolled in a pregnancy study.

The V call is TRBV7-8, the J call TRBJ2-5, with TRBD2 matching 8 bases. J lost 0 bases, V lost 1 base, and 16 bases had no gene match. Germline V CDR1 and CDR2: SGHVS, FQNEAQ. The CDR3 covers 20 residues. Here the CDR3 reads CASSLVVLASGRLNQETQYF. DNA for the CDR3: TGTGCCAGCAGCTTAGTCGTATTGGCTAGCGGGCGACTTAACCAAGAGACCCAGTACTTC.

The chain is built from TRBV27 and TRBJ2-7; TRBD1 matches 7 bases. With 6 bases clipped from V and 2 bases from J, the junction kept 10 bases outside the gene matches. Germline CDR1 MNHEY, CDR2 SMNVEV (reference sequence). The CDR3 totals 15 residues. CDR3 in amino acids: CASRDRTGVTYEQYF. The CDR3, as DNA: TGTGCCAGCAGAGATCGGACAGGTGTTACCTACGAGCAGTACTTC.

In DNA form, the CDR3 reads TGTGCCAGCAGCCCTCCGACTAGCGGGAGCTCCGGGGAGCTGTTTTTT. This gives the protein CASSPPTSGSSGELFF. The V gene is TRBV7-9, the J gene TRBJ2-2; 12 bases line up with TRBD2. The CDR3 is 16 residues long. V lost 5 bases to trimming and J lost 6 bases; unmatched junction nucleotides: 7. Germline values: CDR1 SEHNR, CDR2 FQNEAQ (reference sequence).

This clone was found once. The rearrangement uses TRBV9 and TRBJ2-7; 9 bases are a match to TRBD2. CDR1 is SGDLS and CDR2 is YYNGEE in the germline V gene. After removal of 1 base from V and 2 bases from J, the junction contained 10 bases not matched to a gene. This CDR3 has 17 amino acids. CDR3 sequence reads: CASSVNPPSGKAYEQYF. CDR3 DNA sequence: TGTGCCAGCAGCGTAAACCCGCCTAGCGGGAAGGCCTACGAGCAGTACTTC.

This rearrangement joins TRBV5-6 to TRBJ2-7, with TRBD2 matching over 8 bases. The CDR3 is made up of 15 amino acids. Trimming took 0 bases from V and 0 from J; bases not matched to a gene: 2. Per germline, CDR1 SGHDT and CDR2 YYEEEE. CDR3 amino acids: CASSLVGLASYEQYF. The CDR3 DNA sequence: TGTGCCAGCAGCTTGGTTGGACTAGCCTCCTACGAGCAGTACTTC.

The chain carries TRBV7-3 and TRBJ2-1; D gene unclear. Germline CDR1 and CDR2: SGHTA and FQGTGA. Trimming cost V 5 bases and J 9 bases, with 8 bases left between them. CDR3 length: 11 amino acids. CDR3 in amino acids: CASSLGSEQFF. The CDR3 DNA reads as TGTGCCAGCAGCCTAGGTAGTGAGCAGTTCTTC.

The rearrangement uses TRBV5-4 and TRBJ2-7, with a weak D call TRBD1 (5 bases). From germline, CDR1 is SGHNT and CDR2 YYREEE (reference sequence). The germline V and J ends were trimmed by 4 bases and 3 bases, with 17 bases remaining between them. CDR3 length equals 15 residues. CDR3 residues: CASSPGRDSRYEQYF. CDR3 nucleotides: TGTGCCAGCAGCCCTGGGCGAGACAGCCGCTACGAGCAGTACTTC.

This chain connects TRBV19 to TRBJ1-2; D unclear. There are 13 residues in the CDR3. V lost 3 bases to trimming and J lost 7 bases, with 12 bases between them. Germline V CDR1 and CDR2: LNHDA, SQIVND (reference sequence). CDR3 loop: CASSMQAAVGYTF. The CDR3 bases are TGTGCCAGTAGTATGCAGGCAGCCGTTGGCTACACCTTC.

The V call is TRBV4-1, the J call TRBJ2-3; 9 nucleotides align to TRBD1. The CDR3 runs 15 residues. Germline V gene data show CDR1 as MGHRA and CDR2 as YSYEKL. V lost 1 base and J lost 4; bases outside the gene matches: 3. CDR3 sequence (DNA): TGCGCCAGCAGCCAAGCGGGGACAGGGTCAGATACGCAGTATTTT. It codes for CASSQAGTGSDTQYF.

The J gene is TRBJ2-2, the V gene TRBV19; TRBD1 matches 11 bases. CDR3 length: 19 amino acids. Unmatched junction bases numbered 13, after V lost 1 base and J lost 6 bases. Germline V lookup: CDR1 LNHDA, CDR2 SQIVND (reference sequence). CDR3 amino acids: CASSIGTGGGRLLSGELFF. The CDR3 DNA sequence: TGTGCCAGTAGTATAGGGACAGGGGGCGGTCGGCTATTGTCCGGGGAGCTGTTTTTT.

The V and J genes are TRBV5-1 and TRBJ2-1; possible D gene TRBD1, 6 bases. The CDR3 loop spans 16 amino acids. Trimming pared 4 bases from V and 1 base from J, leaving 15 bases between. Germline V gene sequence: CDR1 SGHRS, CDR2 YFSETQ. This chain's CDR3 is CASSAQGPWSYNEQFF. The CDR3, as DNA: TGCGCCAGCAGCGCGCAGGGGCCCTGGTCCTACAATGAGCAGTTCTTC.

The chain combines TRBV13 with TRBJ2-3; D is ambiguous. CDR1 and CDR2 from the germline V gene are PRHDT and FYEKMQ (reference sequence). Trimming shortened V by 3 bases and J by 6 bases, and 13 bases separated the two germline ends. The CDR3 is made up of 14 amino acids. The CDR3 DNA sequence: TGTGCCAGCAGCTTCTCCCTGACCAGGGATACGCAGTATTTT. Translation: CASSFSLTRDTQYF.

The V and J genes are TRBV19 and TRBJ2-1; perhaps TRBD2 as D (6 bases). The CDR3 covers 13 residues. CDR1 and CDR2 (germline): LNHDA, SQIVND (reference sequence). V dropped 3 bases and J dropped 14 bases, with 17 bases sitting between them. As DNA, the CDR3 is TGTGCCAGTAGTATTCCCCCGGGACTTCCGAAGTTCTTC. Protein product: CASSIPPGLPKFF.

The chain joins TRBV4-3 to TRBJ1-3; 7 nucleotides match TRBD1. The length of the CDR3 is 13 residues. V shed 4 bases and J 4 bases; nucleotides not matched to a gene: 1. Germline V gene lookup returns CDR1 LGHNA and CDR2 YSLEER. CDR3 residues: CASSLDRGNTIYF. The DNA of the CDR3 is TGCGCCAGCAGCCTGGACAGGGGAAACACCATATATTTT.

This chain connects TRBV5-8 to TRBJ1-1; a weak D match, TRBD1 (5 bases). Germline loops: CDR1 SGHTS, CDR2 YDEGEE. V was cut by 1 base and J by 0 bases, with 16 bases left in between. The CDR3 length is 17 residues. The chain's CDR3 is CASSLNILGGMNTEAFF. The CDR3 nucleotides are TGTGCCAGCAGCTTGAATATTCTTGGGGGGATGAACACTGAAGCTTTCTTT.

The rearrangement uses TRBV19 and TRBJ1-2, with 7 bases aligning to TRBD1. Germline V gives CDR1 LNHDA, CDR2 SQIVND (reference sequence). V dropped 7 bases and J dropped 3; count of bases not matched to a gene: 8. This CDR3 spans 14 amino acids. This CDR3 reads CASTKTGLDYGYTF. The CDR3 nucleotides are TGTGCCAGTACTAAGACAGGGCTGGACTATGGCTACACCTTC.

The chain is built from TRBV6-5 and TRBJ1-2, with D possibly matching TRBD1 (6 bases). Germline values: CDR1 MNHEY, CDR2 SVGAGI. V lost 6 bases to trimming and J lost 4 bases, with 15 bases between them. The CDR3 has 14 amino acids. CDR3 nucleotides: TGTGCCAGCAGCTCAAGGGGGTTTGGCTATGGCTACACCTTC. This translates into CASSSRGFGYGYTF.

The chain carries TRBV27 and TRBJ1-1; D may be TRBD1 (5 bases). This CDR3 spans 11 amino acids. Per the germline V gene, CDR1 is MNHEY and CDR2 is SMNVEV (reference sequence). V lost 6 bases and J lost 7, with 9 bases in between. CDR3 amino acids: CASSTGREAFF. CDR3 nucleotide sequence: TGTGCCAGCAGCACAGGACGTGAAGCTTTCTTT.

The chain employs TRBV4-2 and TRBJ2-3, with 9 nucleotides matching TRBD2. V gave up 0 bases and J gave up 6 bases; unmatched junction bases: 10. Germline V lookup: CDR1 LGHNA, CDR2 YNFKEQ. There are 17 residues in the CDR3. Here the CDR3 DNA reads TGTGCCAGCAGCCAAGATACGGCGGGAGGGCCTTCCGATACGCAGTATTTT. It translates to CASSQDTAGGPSDTQYF.

V is TRBV18 and J is TRBJ2-1; the match to TRBD2 covers 7 bases. Germline-derived CDR1 and CDR2 are KGHSH and LQKENI. Trimming cost V 10 bases and J 5 bases; bases outside gene matches: 8. The length of the CDR3 is 13 residues. CDR3 region: CAIPGRDHNEQFF. DNA for the CDR3: TGTGCCATCCCGGGGAGGGACCACAATGAGCAGTTCTTC.

The CDR3 loop reads CASSPRGTMDEQYF. The CDR3 nucleotides read TGTGCCAGCAGCCCTAGAGGGACAATGGACGAGCAGTACTTC. This sequence joins TRBV7-9 and TRBJ2-7; D is possibly TRBD1 (6 bases). Trimming took off 5 bases at V and 5 bases at J, with 16 bases between the two ends. Germline lookup yields CDR1 SEHNR and CDR2 FQNEAQ (reference sequence). The CDR3 extends over 14 amino acids.

The chain is built from TRBV5-6 and TRBJ2-3; possibly TRBD2 for D (5 bases). Per germline, CDR1 SGHDT and CDR2 YYEEEE. V shed 2 bases and J shed 2 bases, with 9 bases lying between them. The CDR3 has 14 residues. The CDR3 DNA reads TGTGCCAGCAGCTTTGCCGGGGACACAGATACGCAGTATTTT. This gives the protein CASSFAGDTDTQYF.

The chain links TRBV7-9 to TRBJ2-1; a weak D match, TRBD2 (7 bases). The CDR3 spans 18 residues. The V end lost 1 base, the J end lost 0 bases, and 16 bases lay between the germline ends. Germline V gene data show CDR1 as SEHNR and CDR2 as FQNEAQ (reference sequence). The CDR3: CASSLVGAGASSYNEQFF. The DNA for the CDR3 is TGTGCCAGCAGCTTAGTGGGGGCGGGGGCGAGCTCCTACAATGAGCAGTTCTTC. The full variable domain, with the rest looked up from reference TRBV7-9 and TRBJ2-1, is DTGVSQNPRHKITKRGQNVTFRCDPISEHNRLYWYRQTLGQGPEFLTYFQNEAQLEKSRLLSDRFSAERPKGSFSTLEIQRTEQGDSAMYLCASSLVGAGASSYNEQFFGPGTRLTVL.

The rearrangement joins TRBV5-1 to TRBJ2-2; 9 bases map to TRBD2. In germline, CDR1 is SGHRS, CDR2 YFSETQ. Unmatched junction bases numbered 10, after V lost 4 bases and J lost 3 bases. The CDR3 contains 17 residues. CDR3 protein: CASSLKGLAGHTGELFF. The CDR3 region has the DNA TGCGCCAGCAGCCTGAAAGGTCTAGCGGGACACACCGGGGAGCTGTTTTTT.

This clone showed up just once. The chain uses TRBV5-1 and TRBJ1-2, with TRBD1 matching over 10 bases. Germline V CDR1 and CDR2: SGHRS, YFSETQ. The CDR3 is 17 amino acids. The V gene end was trimmed by 2 bases and the J gene end by 7 bases; junction bases not matched to a gene: 14. CDR3 sequence (DNA): TGCGCCAGCAGCTTCATTTCCGCGGGACAGGGGACCTCTGGCTACACCTTC. It yields the protein CASSFISAGQGTSGYTF.

The V and J genes are TRBV6-6 and TRBJ2-2, with D tentatively TRBD2 (6 bases). This CDR3 is 13 amino acids long. The germline V gene has CDR1 MNHNY and CDR2 SVGAGI (reference sequence). V gave up 5 bases and J gave up 5 bases, with 9 bases separating them. CDR3: CASSPGVTGELFF. In DNA form, the CDR3 reads TGTGCCAGCAGTCCGGGAGTGACCGGGGAGCTGTTTTTT.

The chain links TRBV5-8 to TRBJ2-1; D possibly corresponds to TRBD2 (5 bases). The CDR3 is made up of 13 amino acids. Germline V lookup: CDR1 SGHTS, CDR2 YDEGEE. The V end was cut by 0 bases, the J end by 8 bases, with 9 bases between. The CDR3 bases are TGTGCCAGCAGCTTGGGGTCTAGCCATGAGCAGTTCTTC. Translating gives CASSLGSSHEQFF.

The chain employs TRBV5-1 and TRBJ2-7; 8 bases match TRBD2. This CDR3 region has 14 residues. CDR1 and CDR2 from the germline V gene are SGHRS and YFSETQ. J was trimmed by 2 bases and V by 2 bases; bases with no gene match: 3. The CDR3 protein is CASSFGSGTYEQYF. CDR3 bases: TGCGCCAGCAGCTTTGGTAGCGGGACCTACGAGCAGTACTTC.

The chain is built from TRBV4-1 and TRBJ2-1, with 10 bases identical to TRBD2. The CDR3 spans 17 residues. V gave up 1 base and J gave up 0 bases; unmatched junction bases: 3. CDR1 is MGHRA and CDR2 is YSYEKL in the germline V gene. The CDR3 spells CASSQGPSGSSYNEQFF. The CDR3 coding sequence is TGCGCCAGCAGCCAAGGTCCTAGCGGGAGCTCCTACAATGAGCAGTTCTTC.

The V gene is TRBV6-1, the J gene TRBJ1-1; D gene unclear. V lost 3 bases to trimming and J lost 1 base, with 9 bases between them. Germline loops: CDR1 MNHNS, CDR2 SASEGT. The length of the CDR3 is 14 residues. The CDR3 nucleotides are TGTGCCAGCAGTGAGGCAGGTTGGAACACTGAAGCTTTCTTT. As protein: CASSEAGWNTEAFF.

This clone is a singleton in its sample. The chain carries TRBV7-9 and TRBJ2-7; no clear D gene. Germline V gene data show CDR1 as SEHNR and CDR2 as FQNEAQ (reference sequence). Trimming took off 5 bases at V and 0 bases at J, with 11 bases between the two ends. The CDR3 spans 14 residues. The CDR3 coding sequence is TGTGCCAGCAGCCCCCCCTTAGCCTCCTACGAGCAGTACTTC. Translation gives CASSPPLASYEQYF.

The chain joins TRBV27 to TRBJ1-1; 11 nucleotides agree with TRBD1. The CDR3 is 14 residues long. Germline V gene lookup returns CDR1 MNHEY and CDR2 SMNVEV (reference sequence). V was clipped by 6 bases and J by 5 bases; unmatched bases: 5. The CDR3 DNA reads as TGTGCCAGCAGCCTGGGGACAGGGGGAACTGAAGCTTTCTTT. It specifies CASSLGTGGTEAFF.